This is a list of T cell receptor beta chains from one sample in a study of PD-1 blockade in classical Hodgkin lymphoma. Libraries were prepared by immunoSEQ multiplex PCR; TCRdb keeps only in-frame clonotypes and omits some of them. Among roughly 47,000 clones listed, around 80% were seen once. The material was peripheral blood mononuclear cells (PBMCs), obtained before the second cycle of nivolumab. The source is a human donor with classical Hodgkin lymphoma. The conserved cysteine and the conserved F or W are not part of the CDR3 here. Clone size is given for some rows only: seen once, a few or many times, or a class if the clone is expanded.

v_call: TRBV5-1; j_call: TRBJ1-2; clone_size: NA; cdr3_aa: ASSLKFQIPSVNYGYT
v_call: TRBV2; j_call: TRBJ1-1; clone_size: NA; cdr3_aa: ASSGQGNTEAF
v_call: TRBV7-2; j_call: TRBJ1-1; clone_size: NA; cdr3_aa: ASSSQLGISEAF
v_call: TRBV28; j_call: TRBJ1-5; clone_size: once; cdr3_aa: AIRPRGQPQH
v_call: TRBV11-2; j_call: TRBJ2-1; clone_size: NA; cdr3_aa: ASSLSGTSSYNEQF
v_call: TRBV9; j_call: TRBJ2-7; clone_size: few; cdr3_aa: ASSDGTRLGSQY
v_call: TRBV6-6; j_call: TRBJ1-2; clone_size: NA; cdr3_aa: ASLDRVGYT
v_call: TRBV5-4; j_call: TRBJ1-1; clone_size: NA; cdr3_aa: ASSQTAMNTEAF
v_call: TRBV6-6; j_call: TRBJ2-1; clone_size: NA; cdr3_aa: ASNPGLIIYNEQF
v_call: TRBV19; j_call: TRBJ1-2; clone_size: NA; cdr3_aa: ASSLRGRYYGYT
v_call: TRBV20-1; j_call: TRBJ2-1; clone_size: NA; cdr3_aa: SARELNEQF